This TCR beta chain was profiled in a study of neurological immune-mediated disorders. J lost 9 bases, V lost 2 bases, and 4 bases had no gene match. The CDR3 runs 12 residues. The germline V gene encodes CDR1 DFQATT and CDR2 SNEGSKA (reference sequence). TCRdb redid the calling of the 5' RACE reads with MiXCR, one entry per CDR3 protein. Of about 19,000 distinct CDR3 sequences listed, around 2.5% are singletons. This clonotype appeared many times. The receptor was isolated from a woman under 30 with multiple sclerosis. The chain combines TRBV20-1 with TRBJ2-4, with 7 bases identical to TRBD1. The specimen sequenced was PBMCs. This CDR3 reads CSARQGVSIQYF. The CDR3 DNA sequence: TGCAGTGCTAGACAGGGGGTTAGCATTCAGTACTTC.